The rows below give T cell receptor beta chains drawn from one sample of a study of OX40 agonist ivuxolimab in advanced cancers. Repertoires were generated with immunoSEQ multiplex PCR, while TCRdb's copy carries only in-frame clones and drops some. The sample has approximately 44,000 clones, 75% to 85% seen once. The material was CD4+ or CD8+ T cells sorted from blood, obtained in a trial of the OX40 agonist ivuxolimab. These receptors all stem from an adult with an advanced solid tumor such as melanoma, head and neck, liver or kidney cancer. Both conserved end residues are trimmed from each CDR3.

v_gene	len	CDR3aa
TRBV7-2	17	ASTPLGLAGGQYTGELF
TRBV6-5	14	ASSYSTSGGTNIQY
TRBV10-3	10	AISPGGVEQF
TRBV5-6	12	ASSRDRGKEKLF
TRBV7-6	16	ASSLTAEGLGSNTEAF
TRBV9	15	ASSVVGGSSGANVLT
TRBV12-5	16	ASGLAGPLGSGANVLT
TRBV6-5	11	ASRGDYNSPLH
TRBV5-4	12	ASSGQGGKYEQY
TRBV30	10	AWSVGVHEQF
TRBV7-2	14	ASSPAGGRSNYGYT
TRBV9	13	ASSVEGQGGGEQF
TRBV6-6	11	ASSYGEVTEAF
TRBV7-9	13	ASSFAGDVSYEQY
TRBV14	13	ASSHGLAETYEQY
TRBV6-5	12	ASSRGTGVQPQH
TRBV2	13	ASRRLAGGNGELF
TRBV30	14	AWSVGRGSGANVLT
TRBV7-3	11	ASSSADGYGYT
TRBV10-2	10	ASSDAGNTIY
TRBV14	14	ASSPGNRGRSNEQY
TRBV20-1	8	SAPRLEQY
TRBV11-3	13	ASSPSTGGRYEQY
TRBV6-1	13	ASGFGGTGANVLT
TRBV28	9	ASTQGHEQY
TRBV5-6	14	ASSAYGTGGRETQY
TRBV29-1	11	SVSFRGNTEAF
TRBV6-5	12	ASSRREKNQPQH
TRBV11-1	14	ASSLQPGVSGNTIY
TRBV21-1	14	ASSLASWDRCSPLH
TRBV18	16	ASSTPPGGPMGSYEQY
TRBV9	10	ASGTGGDEQF
TRBV19	11	ASKEDRRTEAF
TRBV9	14	ASSRAGGASTDTQY
TRBV4-1	13	ASSQADRDNQPQH
TRBV7-2	12	ASSPTSGGARQY
TRBV7-9	10	ASSLAGNTIY
TRBV10-2	16	ASSEFPGTSGFSYEQY
TRBV5-4	15	ASSPLRTSGSTYEQY
TRBV29-1	11	SVETGGLTEAF
TRBV5-6	12	ASSFSGGNTEAF
TRBV7-2	13	ASSLIAGDSYEQY
TRBV11-2	14	ASSVAGQGLAYEQY
TRBV21-1	13	ASSNLNYSNQPQH
TRBV6-4	14	ASSYFRTGGLYGYT
TRBV7-9	14	ASSLVGQGLYNEQF
TRBV6-1	12	ASSVSGQDYGYT
TRBV5-1	14	ASSLGRPGGANVLT
TRBV11-2	12	ASSLGGSNQPQH
TRBV19	15	ASSILEDSSSGNTIY